One and the same sample provided the 9 T cell receptor beta chains below, sequenced in a study of cytomegalovirus exposure and HLA in healthy donors. PCR used 60 Vbeta primers and 13 Jbeta primers. TCRdb's table, derived via immunoSEQ multiplex PCR, lists solely in-frame clones and lacks some. The sample yields 180,000 or so clones, just under 80% seen once. Sequenced: PBMCs. The source is a female donor in good health and CMV-seronegative.

The V call is TRBV7-3, the J call TRBJ2-7; 7 bases line up with TRBD2. Germline trimming cut 5 bases from V and 5 bases from J; bases unmatched to any gene: 9. Germline V gene lookup returns CDR1 SGHTA and CDR2 FQGTGA. The CDR3 consists of 14 residues. Here the CDR3 DNA reads TGTGCCAGCAGCCGCGGCGGGGGACGCAACGAGCAGTACTTC. Residues: CASSRGGGRNEQYF.

CDR3 residues: CTSSLPGQNNQPQHF. CDR3 nucleotides: TGCACCAGCAGCCTCCCGGGACAGAACAATCAGCCCCAGCATTTT. V is TRBV1 and J is TRBJ1-5; the listed D gene, TRBD1, was not tested against the DNA. TRBV1 is given as a pseudogene. The CDR3 extends over 15 amino acids.

This chain connects TRBV9 to TRBJ2-7, with 11 bases aligning to TRBD2. Losses at the gene ends were 0 bases for V and 5 bases for J; bases not matched to a gene: 4. Germline CDR1 and CDR2: SGDLS and YYNGEE. This CDR3 has 15 residues. Here the CDR3 reads CASSVGIAGGNEQYF. CDR3 nucleotides: TGTGCCAGCAGCGTAGGAATAGCGGGGGGGAACGAGCAGTACTTC.

This clone was seen just once. CDR3 DNA sequence: TGTGCCAGCAGTGAAAGTAGCGAGCAGTACTTC. This encodes CASSESSEQYF. The V call is TRBV2, the J call TRBJ2-5; D not certain. The J call is uncertain, as TRBJ2-7 better fits the DNA end. Germline V gene sequence: CDR1 SNHLY, CDR2 FYNNEI. The CDR3 has 11 amino acids.

The chain couples TRBV5-4 to TRBJ2-1; the match to TRBD2 covers 9 bases. J was trimmed by 7 bases and V by 2 bases; bases with no gene match: 4. Germline-derived CDR1 and CDR2 are SGHNT and YYREEE (reference sequence). The length of the CDR3 is 14 residues. The CDR3 region has the DNA TGTGCCAGCAGCTTCGCGGGAGGGCCAAATGAGCAGTTCTTC. Its protein product is CASSFAGGPNEQFF.

The genes are TRBV7-6 and TRBJ1-4, with 9 bases aligning to TRBD1. CDR3 size: 15 residues. The germline gives CDR1 SGHVS, CDR2 FNYEAQ. Unmatched junction bases numbered 3, after V lost 5 bases and J lost 2 bases. The CDR3 reads CASSTTGGTNEKLFF. DNA of the CDR3: TGTGCCAGCAGCACCACAGGGGGCACTAATGAAAAACTGTTTTTT.

The V gene is TRBV5-4, the J gene TRBJ1-4; tentatively, D is TRBD1 (5 bases). There are 13 residues in the CDR3. Trimming removed 0 bases at V and 7 bases at J, with 7 bases between. Looked up from germline, CDR1 is SGHNT and CDR2 is YYREEE (reference sequence). The CDR3 nucleotides read TGTGCCAGCAGCTTGGGGGGGGGTGAAAAACTGTTTTTT. Protein sequence: CASSLGGGEKLFF.

This chain joins TRBV9 and TRBJ2-1, with 9 bases fitting TRBD1. Germline V gene data show CDR1 as SGDLS and CDR2 as YYNGEE. V gave up 2 bases and J gave up 7 bases; unmatched junction bases: 7. The CDR3 totals 15 residues. The CDR3 nucleotides are TGTGCCAGCAGCGTCACCACAGGGGGCAGGAATGAGCAGTTCTTC. Translation gives CASSVTTGGRNEQFF.

This chain links TRBV9 with TRBJ1-2; 7 positions match TRBD1. The V segment lost 3 bases and the J segment 3 bases; nucleotides outside the gene matches: 11. The CDR3 sequence is 16 residues long. Germline CDR1 reads SGDLS; CDR2 reads YYNGEE. The CDR3 loop reads CASSGLKDREYYGYTF. Written as DNA, the CDR3 is TGTGCCAGCAGCGGCCTAAAAGACAGGGAATACTATGGCTACACCTTC.